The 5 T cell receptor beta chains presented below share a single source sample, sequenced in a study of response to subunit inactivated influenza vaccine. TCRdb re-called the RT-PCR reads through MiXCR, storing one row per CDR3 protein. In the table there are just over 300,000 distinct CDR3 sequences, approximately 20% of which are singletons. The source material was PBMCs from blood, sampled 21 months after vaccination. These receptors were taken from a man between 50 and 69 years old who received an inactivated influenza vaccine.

The CDR3 coding sequence is TGTGCCAGCAGCCAAGATACACGGTCTGAAGCTTTCTTT. It translates to CASSQDTRSEAFF. This sequence joins TRBV4-2 and TRBJ1-1; D unresolved. CDR3 length: 13 residues. V was cut by 0 bases and J by 6 bases, with 8 bases left in between. Per germline, CDR1 LGHNA and CDR2 YNFKEQ.

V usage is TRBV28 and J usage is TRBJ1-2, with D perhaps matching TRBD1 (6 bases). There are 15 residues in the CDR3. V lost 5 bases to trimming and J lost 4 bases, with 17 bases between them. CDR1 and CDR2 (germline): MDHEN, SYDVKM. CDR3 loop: CASSLRGTPAYGYTF. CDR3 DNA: TGTGCCAGCAGTCTAAGGGGGACTCCCGCCTATGGCTACACCTTC.

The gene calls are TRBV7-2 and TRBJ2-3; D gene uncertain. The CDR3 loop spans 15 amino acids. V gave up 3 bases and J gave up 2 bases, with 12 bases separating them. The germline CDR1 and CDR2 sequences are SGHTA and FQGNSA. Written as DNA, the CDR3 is TGTGCCAGCAGCTTTCTCCCGACTTTCACAGATACGCAGTATTTT. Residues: CASSFLPTFTDTQYF.

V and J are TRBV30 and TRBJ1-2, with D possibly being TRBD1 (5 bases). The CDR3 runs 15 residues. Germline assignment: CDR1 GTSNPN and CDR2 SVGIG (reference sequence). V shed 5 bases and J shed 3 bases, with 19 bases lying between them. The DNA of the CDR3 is TGTGCCTGGCTACAAACTGGGGACGGCGACTATGGCTACACCTTC. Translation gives CAWLQTGDGDYGYTF.

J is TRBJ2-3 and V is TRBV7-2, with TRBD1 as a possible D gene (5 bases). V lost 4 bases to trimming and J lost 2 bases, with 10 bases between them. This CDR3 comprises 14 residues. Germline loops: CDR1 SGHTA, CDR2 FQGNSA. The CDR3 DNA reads TGTGCCAGCAGCTACGAAGGGGCCACAGATACGCAGTATTTT. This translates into CASSYEGATDTQYF.